A selection of T cell receptor beta chains follows, all from one sample in a study of neurological immune-mediated disorders. MiXCR, run by TCRdb on the 5' RACE reads, gives a single entry per CDR3 protein. The sample has some 27,000 distinct CDR3 sequences, about 7% seen once. What was sequenced was PBMCs. Receptors were obtained from a woman between 45 and 65 years old in good health. The CDR3 runs from the conserved cysteine through the conserved F or W. Each record gives: D gene, J gene, CDR3 length, clone size, V gene, CDR3 DNA, CDR3 protein. The D gene is left open where the match is weak. A clone size is listed for some rows: how often the clone was seen (once, few, many), or a class if it is expanded.

>-|TRBJ1-3|14|many|TRBV12-3/TRBV12-4
TGTGCCAGCAGGTCGCCCGGGACAATCAACACCATATATTTT
CASRSPGTINTIYF
>TRBD1|TRBJ1-2|13|-|TRBV5-4
TGTGCCAGCAGCGCGGACAGGGTGGTTGGCTACACCTTC
CASSADRVVGYTF
>-|TRBJ2-3|12|many|TRBV29-1
TGCAGCGTTGAATATGGGACAGATACGCAGTATTTT
CSVEYGTDTQYF
>-|TRBJ2-1|12|many|TRBV5-8
TGTGCCAGCAGCTGGTGGGACAATGAGCAGTTCTTC
CASSWWDNEQFF
>TRBD1|TRBJ2-3|14|many|TRBV5-1
TGCGCCAGCAGCTTACAGGGGTCGACAGATACGCAGTATTTT
CASSLQGSTDTQYF
>-|TRBJ1-1|15|many|TRBV7-8
TGTGCCAGCAGCTTAGGTCGGGTCTTGAACACTGAAGCTTTCTTT
CASSLGRVLNTEAFF
>TRBD1|TRBJ2-3|16|many|TRBV20-1
TGCAGTGCTAGCGAAAGCAGGGGGCGCTTCGCAGATACGCAGTATTTT
CSASESRGRFADTQYF
>-|TRBJ1-2|14|once|TRBV29-1
TGCAGCGTTGAAAACATGGCAGGGAACTATGGCTACACCTTC
CSVENMAGNYGYTF
>TRBD1|TRBJ1-1|15|-|TRBV28
TGTGCCAGCAGAGGACAGGAGGCTTTGAACACTGAAGCTTTCTTT
CASRGQEALNTEAFF
>TRBD1|TRBJ2-1|15|many|TRBV20-1
TGCAGTGCTAGTAAGGGACAGAACTCCTACAATGAGCAGTTCTTC
CSASKGQNSYNEQFF
>-|TRBJ1-1|13|many|TRBV20-1
TGCAGTGCTAGGTCGCTACTGGACACTGAAGCTTTCTTT
CSARSLLDTEAFF
>TRBD2|TRBJ2-7|16|many|TRBV20-1
TGCAGTGCTAGAGATACAAAACTAGCGGGCCTCTACGAGCAGTACTTC
CSARDTKLAGLYEQYF
>-|TRBJ2-7|14|many|TRBV7-2
TGTGCCAGCAGCCCGACGACAGGTTCCTACGAGCAGTACTTC
CASSPTTGSYEQYF
>-|TRBJ1-3|15|few|TRBV12-3/TRBV12-4
TGTGCCAGCACCCAACAGGCGGGTACTGGAAACACCATATATTTT
CASTQQAGTGNTIYF
>-|TRBJ1-2|12|many|TRBV20-1
TGCAGTGCTAGACATGAGTCGAATGGCTACACCTTC
CSARHESNGYTF
>-|TRBJ1-6|12|many|TRBV7-2
TGTGCCAGCAGCCTCAACAATTCACCCCTCCACTTT
CASSLNNSPLHF
>-|TRBJ2-1|12|many|TRBV7-2
TGTGCCAGCAGCTTAGCATCGGGAGTTAATGCCTTC
CASSLASGVNAF
>-|TRBJ1-6|14|many|TRBV5-1
TGCGCCAGCAGCAATTCAGGGTTTGATTCACCCCTCCACTTT
CASSNSGFDSPLHF
>TRBD1|TRBJ1-2|16|many|TRBV20-1
TGCAGTGCTAGCGGGACAGGGGGCTCTGAAAACTATGGCTACACCTTC
CSASGTGGSENYGYTF
>-|TRBJ2-3|14|medium-sized|TRBV20-1
TGCAGTGCTAGCGTGACGGGGGCCCAAGATACGCAGTATTTT
CSASVTGAQDTQYF
>-|TRBJ2-7|14|many|TRBV28
TGTGCCAGCAGCTCTTGGGGTAACTCCTACGAGCAGTACTTC
CASSSWGNSYEQYF
>-|TRBJ1-3|16|many|TRBV7-8
TGTGCCAGCAGCTTATTGAGCCAGGTCTCTGGAAACACCATATATTTT
CASSLLSQVSGNTIYF
>TRBD1|TRBJ2-4|16|many|TRBV4-3
TGCGCCAGCAGCCAAGGACAGGGCCGAGGGGAAAACATTCAGTACTTC
CASSQGQGRGENIQYF
>-|TRBJ1-2|14|few|TRBV5-6
TGTGCCAGCAGTACGCGGTCTCCCCTCTATGGCTACACCTTC
CASSTRSPLYGYTF
>-|TRBJ2-1|13|many|TRBV20-1
TGCAGTGCTGGACCAGGATCGGGTCCGGAGCAGTTCTTC
CSAGPGSGPEQFF
>TRBD2|TRBJ2-7|17|many|TRBV7-2
TGTGCCAGCAGCTTAGCGCGGAGCGGGAGCTCCCCCTACGAGCAGTACTTC
CASSLARSGSSPYEQYF
>-|TRBJ2-1|13|many|TRBV6-5
TGTGCCAGCAGAATCGGACTAAACAATGAGCAGTTCTTC
CASRIGLNNEQFF
>-|TRBJ2-3|14|many|TRBV9
TGTGCCAGCACTCGGGGTTCTAACGCAGATACGCAGTATTTT
CASTRGSNADTQYF
>-|TRBJ2-1|13|-|TRBV29-1
TGCAGCGTTGAATCCCGGCAGTACAATGAGCAGTTCTTC
CSVESRQYNEQFF
>TRBD2|TRBJ2-7|13|many|TRBV20-1
TGCAGTGCCGATCCGGGACTAGCATACGAGCAGTACTTC
CSADPGLAYEQYF
>TRBD1|TRBJ2-7|17|many|TRBV3-1
TGTGCCAGCAGCCCCAGTAACAGGGGGCGAAAAAGTTACGAGCAGTACTTC
CASSPSNRGRKSYEQYF
>TRBD1|TRBJ1-1|14|many|TRBV28
TGTGCCAGCCTACTCCGGACAGGGGTCTCTGAAGCTTTCTTT
CASLLRTGVSEAFF
>TRBD1|TRBJ2-4|18|many|TRBV5-1
TGCGCCAGCAGCTCTGGACAGGGCTCATTTATGGCCAAAAACATTCAGTACTTC
CASSSGQGSFMAKNIQYF
>TRBD2|TRBJ2-1|14|many|TRBV20-1
TGCAGTGTCCCGACTAGCGGGGGGGCCTATGAGCAGTTCTTC
CSVPTSGGAYEQFF